The T cell receptor (beta chain) described here comes from a study of tumor-infiltrating lymphocytes in primary liver carcinoma. The germline CDR1 and CDR2 sequences are SGDLS and YYNGEE. The CDR3 runs 16 residues. The study co-extracted DNA and RNA from around 20-30 mg of unsorted bulk tissue. Concerning this clonotype: At one of its ends the junction is not consistent with the germline gene, which may arise from a read error.

The investigators made TCR beta cDNA from approximately 510 ng total RNA, using a constant-region primer. Generation of the TCR beta libraries relied on three nested multiplex PCR rounds using slightly modified ARM-PCR. A C-beta reverse primer was combined with TRBV1-TRBV30 forward primers in the first two PCR rounds, and each round had 10 cycles. TCRdb re-derived calls from the multiplex PCR reads in MiXCR, one entry per CDR3 protein. The profile shows tens of thousands of distinct CDR3 sequences, about 71% of them singletons. This TCR was recovered from a man in his forties or fifties with primary liver carcinoma and hepatitis B virus infection. Sequencing was performed on liver tumor tissue from sampling region 4. Subset described: tumor region T4, right-lateral pole. The gene calls are TRBV9 and TRBJ1-2, with 9 bases aligning to TRBD1. The CDR3 DNA follows: TGTGCCAGCAGCCCCCGGATAGGGAACAGGGGGCAGGGCTACATCTTC. Translating gives CASSPRIGNRGQGYIF.